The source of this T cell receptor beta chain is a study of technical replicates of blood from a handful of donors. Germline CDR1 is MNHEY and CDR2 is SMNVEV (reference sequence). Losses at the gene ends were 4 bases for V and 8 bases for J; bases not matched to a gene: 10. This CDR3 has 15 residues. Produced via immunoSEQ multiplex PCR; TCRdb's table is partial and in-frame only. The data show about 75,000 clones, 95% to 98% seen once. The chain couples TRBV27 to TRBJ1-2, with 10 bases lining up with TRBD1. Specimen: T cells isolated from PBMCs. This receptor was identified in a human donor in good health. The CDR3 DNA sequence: TGTGCCAGCAGTTCTTGGGGACAGGGGTTCGGGGGCTACACCTTC. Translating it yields CASSSWGQGFGGYTF.